The sequence of this T cell receptor beta chain was determined in a study of cytomegalovirus exposure and HLA in healthy donors. Of note for this clone: The junction does not match germline at one end; this may be a read error.

The germline gives CDR1 SGHVS, CDR2 FQNEAQ. This CDR3 contains 17 residues. Primers included in the PCR were 60 Vbeta and 13 Jbeta primers. Produced via immunoSEQ multiplex PCR; TCRdb's table is partial and in-frame only. The sample includes about 160,000 clones, less than 85% seen only once; the top ten take more than 4%. Sequenced material: PBMCs. V and J are TRBV7-8 and TRBJ2-6, with TRBD2 identical over 9 bases. The sequence came from a man in his forties in good health and CMV-seronegative. The CDR3 loop reads CASSSLAGAAGANVLTF. The CDR3 DNA sequence: TGTGCCAGCAGTTCCTTAGCGGGGGCAGCTGGCGCCAACGTCCTGACTTTC.